The present entry profiles one TCR beta chain with its context. This sample was included in a study of T cells in Graves' hyperthyroidism and ophthalmopathy. The V gene lost 5 bases and the J gene lost 0 bases, with 8 bases spanning the gap. In germline, CDR1 is SGHRS, CDR2 YFSETQ. The CDR3 contains 13 residues. TCR beta CDR3 regions were amplified from RNA. When the TCR CDR3 underwent first-round RT-PCR, the HTBI primer set was used. MiXCR, applied by TCRdb to the multiplex PCR reads, yields one record per CDR3 protein. The data hold hundreds of thousands of distinct CDR3 sequences, with 24% observed a single time.

The gene calls are TRBV5-1 and TRBJ1-1; D remains ambiguous. The TCR sequence derives from a woman aged 25 to 45 with Graves' ophthalmopathy. The sequenced material came from blood. CDR3 bases: TGCGCCAGCAGGGTTGACGTGAACACTGAAGCTTTCTTT. It is translated as CASRVDVNTEAFF. The entire variable domain, with the rest obtained from reference TRBV5-1 and TRBJ1-1, is as follows: KAGVTQTPRYLIKTRGQQVTLSCSPISGHRSVSWYQQTPGQGLQFLFEYFSETQRNKGNFPGRFSGRQFSNSRSEMNVSTLELGDSALYLCASRVDVNTEAFFGQGTRLTVV.